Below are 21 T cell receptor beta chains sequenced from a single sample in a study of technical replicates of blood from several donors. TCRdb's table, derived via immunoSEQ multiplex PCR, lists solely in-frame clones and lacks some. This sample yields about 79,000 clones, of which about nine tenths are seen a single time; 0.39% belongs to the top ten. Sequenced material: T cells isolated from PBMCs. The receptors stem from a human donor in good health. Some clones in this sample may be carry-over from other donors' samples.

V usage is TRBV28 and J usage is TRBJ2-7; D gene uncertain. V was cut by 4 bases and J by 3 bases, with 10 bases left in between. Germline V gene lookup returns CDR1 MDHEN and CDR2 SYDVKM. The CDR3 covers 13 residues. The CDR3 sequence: CASSYHSFYEQYF. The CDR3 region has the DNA TGTGCCAGCAGTTATCATTCATTCTACGAGCAGTACTTC.

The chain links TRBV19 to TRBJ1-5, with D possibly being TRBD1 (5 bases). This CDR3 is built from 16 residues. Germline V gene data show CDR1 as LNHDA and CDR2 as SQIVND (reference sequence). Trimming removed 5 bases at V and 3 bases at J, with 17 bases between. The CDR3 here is CASSLSGWANNQPQHF. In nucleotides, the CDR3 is TGTGCCAGTAGTCTGTCAGGGTGGGCGAACAATCAGCCCCAGCATTTT.

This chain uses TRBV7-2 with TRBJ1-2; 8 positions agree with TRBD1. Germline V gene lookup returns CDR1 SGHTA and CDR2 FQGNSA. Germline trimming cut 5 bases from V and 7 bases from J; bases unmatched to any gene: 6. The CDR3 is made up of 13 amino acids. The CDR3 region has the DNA TGTGCCAGCAGCCTCTGGGACAGGTCTGGCTACACCTTC. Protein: CASSLWDRSGYTF.

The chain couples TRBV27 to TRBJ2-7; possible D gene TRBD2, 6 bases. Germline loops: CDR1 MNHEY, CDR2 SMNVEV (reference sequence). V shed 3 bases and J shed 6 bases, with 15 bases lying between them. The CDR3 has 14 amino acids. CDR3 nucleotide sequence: TGTGCCAGCAGTTTTTCGGGGAGGCCGCTCGAGCAGTACTTC. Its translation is CASSFSGRPLEQYF.

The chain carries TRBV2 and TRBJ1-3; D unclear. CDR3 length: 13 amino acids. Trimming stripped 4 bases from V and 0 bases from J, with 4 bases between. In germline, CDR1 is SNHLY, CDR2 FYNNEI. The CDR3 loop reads CASSVSSGNTIYF. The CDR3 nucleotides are TGTGCCAGCAGTGTATCCTCTGGAAACACCATATATTTT. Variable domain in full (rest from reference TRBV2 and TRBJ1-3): EPEVTQTPSHQVTQMGQEVILRCVPISNHLYFYWYRQILGQKVEFLVSFYNNEISEKSEIFDDQFSVERPDGSNFTLKIRSTKLEDSAMYFCASSVSSGNTIYFGEGSWLTVV.

As DNA, the CDR3 is TGTGCCAGCAGCTTTAGGGAGCAAGAGACCCAGTACTTC. Residues: CASSFREQETQYF. The V gene is TRBV5-4, the J gene TRBJ2-5; the D gene is possibly TRBD2 (5 bases). There are 13 residues in the CDR3. V was cut by 2 bases and J by 2 bases, with 7 bases left in between. CDR1 and CDR2 (germline): SGHNT, YYREEE (reference sequence).

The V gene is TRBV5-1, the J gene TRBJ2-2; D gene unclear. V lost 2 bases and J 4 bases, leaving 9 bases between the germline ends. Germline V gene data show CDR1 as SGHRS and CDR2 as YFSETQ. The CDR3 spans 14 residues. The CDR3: CASSFGVSTGELFF. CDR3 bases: TGCGCCAGCAGCTTTGGAGTTTCCACCGGGGAGCTGTTTTTT.

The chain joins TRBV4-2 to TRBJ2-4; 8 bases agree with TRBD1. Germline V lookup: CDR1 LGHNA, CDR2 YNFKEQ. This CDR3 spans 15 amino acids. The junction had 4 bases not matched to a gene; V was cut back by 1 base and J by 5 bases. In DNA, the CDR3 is TGTGCCAGCAGCCAAGCAGTGGGACAGGAAAACATTCAGTACTTC. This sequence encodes CASSQAVGQENIQYF.

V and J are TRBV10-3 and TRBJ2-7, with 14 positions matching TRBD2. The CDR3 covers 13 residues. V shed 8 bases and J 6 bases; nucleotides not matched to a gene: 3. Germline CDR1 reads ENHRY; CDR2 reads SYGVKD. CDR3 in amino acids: CAIGTSGSTEQYF. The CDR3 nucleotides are TGTGCCATCGGGACTAGCGGGAGCACCGAGCAGTACTTC.

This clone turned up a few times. The CDR3 spells CASSTGQGILAEAFF. DNA for the CDR3: TGCGCCAGCAGCACAGGACAGGGGATTCTTGCTGAAGCTTTCTTT. This chain uses TRBV5-1 with TRBJ1-1; 9 bases map to TRBD1. J gave up 6 bases and V 4 bases, and 10 bases lay outside the gene matches. The CDR3 is made up of 15 amino acids. The germline V gene encodes CDR1 SGHRS and CDR2 YFSETQ.

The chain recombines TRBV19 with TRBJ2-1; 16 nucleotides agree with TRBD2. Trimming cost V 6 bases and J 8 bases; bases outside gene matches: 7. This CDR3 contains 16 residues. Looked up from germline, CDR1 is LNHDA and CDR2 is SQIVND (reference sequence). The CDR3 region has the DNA TGTGCCAGTAGCGCCGGGACTAGCGGGAGGGCCTATGAGCAGTTCTTC. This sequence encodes CASSAGTSGRAYEQFF.

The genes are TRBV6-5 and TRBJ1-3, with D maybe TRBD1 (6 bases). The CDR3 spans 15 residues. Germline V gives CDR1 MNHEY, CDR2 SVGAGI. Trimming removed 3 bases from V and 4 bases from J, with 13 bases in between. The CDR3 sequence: CASSYFQGSGNTIYF. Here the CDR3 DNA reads TGTGCCAGCAGTTATTTCCAGGGGTCCGGAAACACCATATATTTT.

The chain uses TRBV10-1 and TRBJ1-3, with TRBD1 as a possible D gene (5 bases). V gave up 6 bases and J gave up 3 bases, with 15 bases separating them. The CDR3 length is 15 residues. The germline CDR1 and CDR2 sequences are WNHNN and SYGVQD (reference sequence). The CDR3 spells CASRERGLGGNTIYF. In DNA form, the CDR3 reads TGCGCCAGCAGGGAGAGGGGTTTGGGTGGAAACACCATATATTTT.

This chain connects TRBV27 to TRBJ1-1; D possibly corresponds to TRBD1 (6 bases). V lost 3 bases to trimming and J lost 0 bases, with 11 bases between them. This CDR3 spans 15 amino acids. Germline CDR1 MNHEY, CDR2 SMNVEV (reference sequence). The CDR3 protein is CASSFFGGVNTEAFF. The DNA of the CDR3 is TGTGCCAGCAGTTTTTTTGGGGGCGTGAACACTGAAGCTTTCTTT.

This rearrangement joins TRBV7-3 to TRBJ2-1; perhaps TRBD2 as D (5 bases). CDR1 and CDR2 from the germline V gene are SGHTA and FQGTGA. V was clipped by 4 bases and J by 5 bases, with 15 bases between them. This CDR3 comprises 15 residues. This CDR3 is CASSSSGLLNNEQFF. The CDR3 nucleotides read TGTGCCAGCAGCTCGAGCGGCCTTCTAAACAATGAGCAGTTCTTC.

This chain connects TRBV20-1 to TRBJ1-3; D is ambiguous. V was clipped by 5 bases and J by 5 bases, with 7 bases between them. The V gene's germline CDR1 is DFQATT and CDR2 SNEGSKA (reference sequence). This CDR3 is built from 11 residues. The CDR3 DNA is TGCAGTGCTCTAACCCGAAACACCATATATTTT. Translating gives CSALTRNTIYF.

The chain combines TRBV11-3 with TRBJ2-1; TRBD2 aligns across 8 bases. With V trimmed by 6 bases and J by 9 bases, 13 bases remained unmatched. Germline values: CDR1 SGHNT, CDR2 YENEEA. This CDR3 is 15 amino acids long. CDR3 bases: TGTGCCAGCAGAGGTGGGAGCGGGAGATTCATTGAGCAGTTCTTC. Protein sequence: CASRGGSGRFIEQFF.

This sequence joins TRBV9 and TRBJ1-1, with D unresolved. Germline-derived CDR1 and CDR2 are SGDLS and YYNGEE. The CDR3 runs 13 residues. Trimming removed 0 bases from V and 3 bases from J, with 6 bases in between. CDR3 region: CASSVDSYTEAFF. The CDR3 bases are TGTGCCAGCAGCGTAGACAGTTACACTGAAGCTTTCTTT. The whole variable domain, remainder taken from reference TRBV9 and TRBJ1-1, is DSGVTQTPKHLITATGQRVTLRCSPRSGDLSVYWYQQSLDQGLQFLIQYYNGEERAKGNILERFSAQQFPDLHSELNLSSLELGDSALYFCASSVDSYTEAFFGQGTRLTVV.

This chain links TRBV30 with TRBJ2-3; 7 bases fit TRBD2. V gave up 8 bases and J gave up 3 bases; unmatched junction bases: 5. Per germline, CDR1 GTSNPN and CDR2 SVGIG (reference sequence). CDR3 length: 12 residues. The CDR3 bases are TGTGCCGGCCGACTAGCAACAGATACGCAGTATTTT. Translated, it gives CAGRLATDTQYF.

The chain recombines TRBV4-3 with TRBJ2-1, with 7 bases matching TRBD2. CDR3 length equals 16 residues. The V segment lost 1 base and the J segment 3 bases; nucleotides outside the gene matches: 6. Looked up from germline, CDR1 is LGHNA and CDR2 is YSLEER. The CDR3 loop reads CASSQVASGLYNEQFF. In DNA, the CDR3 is TGCGCCAGCAGCCAAGTTGCTAGCGGCCTCTACAATGAGCAGTTCTTC.

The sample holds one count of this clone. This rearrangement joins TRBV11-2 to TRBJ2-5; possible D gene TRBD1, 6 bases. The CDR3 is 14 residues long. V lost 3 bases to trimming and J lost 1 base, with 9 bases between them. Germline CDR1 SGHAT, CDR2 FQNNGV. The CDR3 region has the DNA TGTGCCAGCAGCTTCAGGGGTACCCAAGAGACCCAGTACTTC. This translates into CASSFRGTQETQYF.